Listed below are T cell receptor beta chains from one sample, sequenced in a study of tumor-infiltrating T cells and Merkel cell polyomavirus. Sequencing was performed with immunoSEQ multiplex PCR; in TCRdb, only in-frame clones are kept and a portion is missing. The sample has over 20,000 clones, about 90% seen once; the top ten hold about 2.9%. The material sequenced was lymph node tissue. The receptor source for this set is a middle-aged man with Merkel cell carcinoma. Each CDR3 is given with its conserved first and last residue. Fields, in order: J gene, V gene, CDR3 length, D gene, clone size, CDR3 protein, CDR3 DNA. A D gene is named only where the DNA matches it firmly. Where a row states a size, it is once, few, many or the class of an expanded clone; other rows omit it.

>TRBJ2-7|TRBV19|17|TRBD2|-
CASSIGGTSGAPGEQYF
TGTGCCAGTAGTATAGGTGGGACTAGCGGAGCTCCGGGCGAGCAGTACTTC
>TRBJ2-7|TRBV5-1|14|-|-
CASSLGEVPYEQYF
TGCGCCAGCAGCTTGGGCGAGGTTCCCTACGAGCAGTACTTC
>TRBJ2-6|TRBV18|15|TRBD1|-
CASSRTGAGANVLTF
TGTGCCAGCTCCAGGACAGGGGCCGGGGCCAACGTCCTGACTTTC
>TRBJ2-7|TRBV18|14|TRBD1|-
CASSAGTGGYEQYF
TGTGCCAGCTCAGCCGGGACAGGGGGCTACGAGCAGTACTTC
>TRBJ1-5|TRBV19|15|-|-
CASSIGVRSGQPQHF
TGTGCCAGTAGTATAGGGGTCAGGAGCGGCCAGCCCCAGCATTTT
>TRBJ2-3|TRBV11-2|17|-|-
CASSDLGGGWGADTQYF
TGTGCCAGCAGCGATCTCGGGGGTGGGTGGGGCGCAGATACGCAGTATTTT
>TRBJ2-1|TRBV5-1|15|TRBD2|-
CASSSGLAGYNEQFF
TGCGCCAGCAGCTCGGGACTAGCGGGCTACAATGAGCAGTTCTTC
>TRBJ2-2|TRBV5-4|16|TRBD2|-
CASSSTSGGPTGELFF
TGTGCCAGCAGCTCGACTAGCGGGGGTCCCACCGGGGAGCTGTTTTTT
>TRBJ2-2|TRBV7-8|16|TRBD2|once
CASSPGLAGRIGELFF
TGTGCCAGCAGCCCTGGACTAGCGGGTAGGATCGGGGAGCTGTTTTTT
>TRBJ2-1|TRBV7-3|17|TRBD2|-
CASSFSGTSGFYNEQFF
TGTGCCAGCAGCTTCTCCGGGACTAGCGGGTTTTACAATGAGCAGTTCTTC
>TRBJ1-5|TRBV28|14|TRBD1|once
CASSPGTGNQPQHF
TGTGCCAGCAGTCCCGGGACAGGGAATCAGCCCCAGCATTTT
>TRBJ1-6|TRBV7-9|15|TRBD1|-
CASSLETGNNSPLHF
TGTGCCAGCAGCTTAGAGACAGGGAACAATTCACCCCTCCACTTT
>TRBJ1-1|TRBV6-6|16|TRBD1|-
CASSHPWTGEYTEAFF
TGTGCCAGCAGCCACCCATGGACAGGGGAGTACACTGAAGCTTTCTTT
>TRBJ2-7|TRBV10-3|15|TRBD1|-
CAISEFYRGPYEQYF
TGTGCCATCAGTGAGTTCTACAGGGGCCCCTACGAGCAGTACTTC
>TRBJ1-5|TRBV28|15|TRBD1|-
CASSMDRVLFQPQHF
TGTGCCAGCAGTATGGACAGGGTCCTTTTTCAGCCCCAGCATTTT
>TRBJ2-3|TRBV2|18|TRBD2|-
CASSDGAGGTISTDTQYF
TGTGCCAGCAGTGATGGAGCGGGGGGGACAATTAGCACAGATACGCAGTATTTT
>TRBJ2-1|TRBV5-1|15|-|-
CASSWRDSSYNEQFF
TGCGCCAGCAGCTGGAGAGACAGCTCCTACAATGAGCAGTTCTTC
>TRBJ2-3|TRBV5-4|15|TRBD2|-
CASSLAGILPDTQYF
TGTGCCAGCAGCTTAGCGGGAATTCTCCCAGATACGCAGTATTTT
>TRBJ1-5|TRBV28|12|-|-
CASSLQGQPQHF
TGTGCCAGCAGTCTCCAGGGACAGCCCCAGCATTTT
>TRBJ2-7|TRBV7-8|16|-|-
CASSLVPEQGNYEQYF
TGTGCCAGCAGCTTAGTACCCGAACAGGGAAACTACGAGCAGTACTTC
>TRBJ2-7|TRBV27|13|TRBD2|-
CASKASGSREQYF
TGTGCCAGCAAGGCTAGCGGGAGTCGCGAGCAGTACTTC
>TRBJ2-3|TRBV9|14|TRBD1|-
CASSPWDRVDTQYF
TGTGCCAGCAGCCCATGGGACAGGGTGGATACGCAGTATTTT
>TRBJ2-7|TRBV6-5|14|-|-
CASSYSPGSYEQYF
TGTGCCAGCAGTTACTCGCCGGGATCCTACGAGCAGTACTTC
>TRBJ2-7|TRBV6-6|14|TRBD1|-
CASSYSEGQSEQYF
TGTGCCAGCAGTTACTCCGAGGGACAGTCCGAGCAGTACTTC
>TRBJ2-1|TRBV28|16|TRBD2|-
CASSLSSAGGYNEQFF
TGTGCCAGCAGTCTCTCCTCTGCGGGGGGGTACAATGAGCAGTTCTTC
>TRBJ2-1|TRBV30|17|TRBD2|-
CAWSGGVSAGVSDEQFF
TGTGCCTGGAGTGGGGGGGTGTCGGCGGGAGTATCCGATGAGCAGTTCTTC
>TRBJ2-1|TRBV4-1|17|-|-
CASSPGVAESSYNEQFF
TGCGCCAGCAGCCCCGGGGTAGCGGAGAGCTCCTACAATGAGCAGTTCTTC
>TRBJ2-1|TRBV6-4|15|TRBD2|-
CASSDSETSRVEQFF
TGTGCCAGCAGTGACTCAGAGACTAGCAGGGTTGAGCAGTTCTTC
>TRBJ2-3|TRBV9|15|-|-
CASCPAGNVGDTQYF
TGTGCCAGCTGTCCAGCGGGTAATGTAGGAGATACGCAGTATTTT
>TRBJ2-1|TRBV6-5|11|-|-
CASLVYNEQFF
TGTGCCAGCTTAGTGTACAATGAGCAGTTCTTC
>TRBJ2-1|TRBV5-1|15|TRBD2|-
CASSLVGGGYNEQFF
TGCGCCAGCAGCTTGGTCGGGGGGGGTTACAATGAGCAGTTCTTC
>TRBJ1-2|TRBV7-9|15|-|-
CASSVRTARDYGYTF
TGTGCCAGCAGCGTACGGACAGCTCGGGACTATGGCTACACCTTC
>TRBJ2-1|TRBV7-9|15|-|-
CASSTRGSSYNEQFF
TGTGCCAGCAGCACCAGGGGAAGTTCCTACAATGAGCAGTTCTTC
>TRBJ1-5|TRBV6-1|14|-|-
CASSDGGFNQPQHF
TGTGCCAGCAGTGACGGGGGGTTCAATCAGCCCCAGCATTTT
>TRBJ2-5|TRBV6-6|14|TRBD1|-
CASIPDSRGETQYF
TGTGCCAGCATCCCGGACTCCAGGGGGGAGACCCAGTACTTC
>TRBJ2-1|TRBV6-5|15|-|once
CASSPDPGAYNEQFF
TGTGCCAGCAGCCCTGACCCAGGCGCCTACAATGAGCAGTTCTTC
>TRBJ2-3|TRBV6-5|14|-|-
CASSYSPSTDTQYF
TGTGCCAGCAGTTACTCCCCCTCCACAGATACGCAGTATTTT
>TRBJ2-3|TRBV30|13|TRBD2|-
CAWVSGRADTQYF
TGTGCCTGGGTTAGCGGGAGGGCAGATACGCAGTATTTT
>TRBJ2-7|TRBV7-8|18|TRBD2|-
CASSYSLLDGTRLYEQYF
TGTGCCAGCAGCTACTCCCTCCTGGACGGGACTAGGTTGTACGAGCAGTACTTC
>TRBJ2-7|TRBV6-1|13|-|-
CASSEGPWREQYF
TGTGCCAGCAGTGAAGGGCCGTGGCGGGAGCAGTACTTC
>TRBJ1-6|TRBV6-1|13|TRBD1|once
CASSLTGESPLHF
TGTGCCAGCAGTCTGACAGGGGAGTCACCCCTCCACTTT
>TRBJ2-3|TRBV19|14|TRBD2|-
CASSRGGRTDTQYF
TGTGCCAGTAGTAGGGGGGGAAGGACAGATACGCAGTATTTT
>TRBJ1-1|TRBV5-6|13|TRBD1|-
CASSLTGGVEAFF
TGTGCCAGCAGCTTAACAGGGGGCGTTGAAGCTTTCTTT
>TRBJ1-5|TRBV7-2|16|TRBD1|-
CASSLTRGRGNQPQHF
TGTGCCAGCAGCTTGACCCGGGGCAGGGGGAATCAGCCCCAGCATTTT
>TRBJ1-3|TRBV6-4|14|-|-
CASSGQSSGNTIYF
TGTGCCAGCAGTGGACAGAGCTCTGGAAACACCATATATTTT
>TRBJ1-4|TRBV6-1|15|-|-
CASTPRGATNEKLFF
TGTGCCAGCACCCCCCGGGGGGCAACTAATGAAAAACTGTTTTTT
>TRBJ2-7|TRBV7-3|15|TRBD1|-
CASSLGTAPSYEQYF
TGTGCCAGCAGCTTAGGGACAGCACCCTCCTACGAGCAGTACTTC
>TRBJ1-1|TRBV11-2|15|-|-
CASSLRPAQNTEAFF
TGTGCCAGCAGCCTTAGGCCAGCGCAGAACACTGAAGCTTTCTTT
>TRBJ1-2|TRBV7-9|18|TRBD1|-
CASSPQNYRDRGVNGYTF
TGTGCCAGCAGCCCCCAGAATTACCGGGACAGGGGAGTGAATGGCTACACCTTC
>TRBJ1-1|TRBV9|13|-|-
CASSVAGATEAFF
TGTGCCAGCAGCGTAGCAGGGGCCACTGAAGCTTTCTTT
>TRBJ1-1|TRBV28|14|TRBD1|-
CASSDGQGWTEAFF
TGTGCCAGCAGTGACGGACAGGGCTGGACTGAAGCTTTCTTT
>TRBJ2-5|TRBV7-9|13|-|-
CASSLKLQETQYF
TGTGCCAGCAGCCTCAAACTCCAAGAGACCCAGTACTTC
>TRBJ2-1|TRBV5-6|13|-|few
CASSLPGTSEQFF
TGTGCCAGCAGCTTGCCAGGAACTAGTGAGCAGTTCTTC
>TRBJ2-7|TRBV28|14|-|once
CLTVRDSSSYEQYF
TGTCTTACCGTCCGGGACTCGAGCTCCTACGAGCAGTACTTC
>TRBJ2-6|TRBV7-9|15|-|once
CASSVGGAGANVLTF
TGTGCCAGCAGTGTGGGCGGGGCCGGGGCCAACGTCCTGACTTTC
>TRBJ2-2|TRBV27|15|-|-
CASISNSLFTGELFF
TGTGCCAGCATATCCAACAGCTTATTCACCGGGGAGCTGTTTTTT
>TRBJ1-1|TRBV5-1|14|TRBD1|few
CASSFGTGQLEAFF
TGCGCCAGCAGCTTTGGGACAGGGCAACTCGAAGCTTTCTTT
>TRBJ2-1|TRBV10-3|14|-|-
CAISEYREGNEQFF
TGTGCCATCAGTGAGTACAGGGAGGGAAATGAGCAGTTCTTC